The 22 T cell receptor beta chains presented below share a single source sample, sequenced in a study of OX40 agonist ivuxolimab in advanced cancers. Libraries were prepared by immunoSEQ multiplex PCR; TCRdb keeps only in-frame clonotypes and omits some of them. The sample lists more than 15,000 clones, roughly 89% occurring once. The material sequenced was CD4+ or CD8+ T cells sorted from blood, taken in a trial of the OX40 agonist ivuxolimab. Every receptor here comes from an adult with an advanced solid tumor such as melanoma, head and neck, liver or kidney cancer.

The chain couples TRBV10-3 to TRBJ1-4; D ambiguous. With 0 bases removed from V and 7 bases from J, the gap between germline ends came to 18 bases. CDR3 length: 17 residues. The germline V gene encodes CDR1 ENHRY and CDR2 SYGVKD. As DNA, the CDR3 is TGTGCCATCAGTGAGTCAGGGCTCTGGACTCGGGGTGAAAAACTGTTTTTT. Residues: CAISESGLWTRGEKLFF.

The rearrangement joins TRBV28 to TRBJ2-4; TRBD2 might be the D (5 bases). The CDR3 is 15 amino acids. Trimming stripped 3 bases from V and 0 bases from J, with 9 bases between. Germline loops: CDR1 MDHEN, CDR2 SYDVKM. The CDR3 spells CASSFSALAKNIQYF. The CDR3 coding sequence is TGTGCCAGCAGTTTTAGCGCGCTAGCCAAAAACATTCAGTACTTC.

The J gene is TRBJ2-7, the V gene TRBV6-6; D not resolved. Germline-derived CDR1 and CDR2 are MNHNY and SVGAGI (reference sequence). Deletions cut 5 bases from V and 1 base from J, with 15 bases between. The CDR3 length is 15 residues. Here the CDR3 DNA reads TGTGCCAGCAGTACCTCAGCTCTCCTTTCCTACGAGCAGTACTTC. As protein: CASSTSALLSYEQYF.

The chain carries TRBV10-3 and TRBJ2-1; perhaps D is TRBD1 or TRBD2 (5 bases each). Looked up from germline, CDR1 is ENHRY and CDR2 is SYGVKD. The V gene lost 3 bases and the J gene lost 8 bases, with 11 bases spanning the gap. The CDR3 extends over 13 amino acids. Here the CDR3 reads CAISEGDVDEQFF. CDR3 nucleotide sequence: TGTGCCATCAGTGAAGGGGACGTCGATGAGCAGTTCTTC.

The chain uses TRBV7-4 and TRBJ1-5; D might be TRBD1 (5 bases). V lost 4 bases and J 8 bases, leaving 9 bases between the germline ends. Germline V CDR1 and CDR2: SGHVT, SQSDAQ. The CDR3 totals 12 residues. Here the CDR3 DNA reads TGTGCCAGCAGCTGGGGCAGGGAGCCCCAGCATTTT. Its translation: CASSWGREPQHF.

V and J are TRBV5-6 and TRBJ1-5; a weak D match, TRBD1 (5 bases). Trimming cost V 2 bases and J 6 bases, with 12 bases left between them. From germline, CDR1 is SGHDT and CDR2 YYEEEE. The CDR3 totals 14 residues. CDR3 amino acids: CASSLRQGAQPQHF. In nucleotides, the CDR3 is TGTGCCAGCAGCTTACGACAAGGGGCTCAGCCCCAGCATTTT.

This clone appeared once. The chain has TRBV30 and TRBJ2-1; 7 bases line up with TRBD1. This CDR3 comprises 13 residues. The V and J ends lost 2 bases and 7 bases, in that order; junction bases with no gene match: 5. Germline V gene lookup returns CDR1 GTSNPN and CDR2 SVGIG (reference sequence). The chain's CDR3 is CAWSIGTVNEQFF. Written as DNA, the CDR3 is TGTGCCTGGAGTATCGGGACAGTGAATGAGCAGTTCTTC.

DNA for the CDR3: TGTGCCAGCAGTTTGTCCAGAGCGGGAGAGGAAGAGACCCAGTACTTC. Protein: CASSLSRAGEEETQYF. J is TRBJ2-5 and V is TRBV27; TRBD2 matches at 8 bases. The CDR3 consists of 16 residues. The germline gives CDR1 MNHEY, CDR2 SMNVEV (reference sequence). The V and J ends lost 3 bases and 3 bases, in that order; junction bases with no gene match: 9.

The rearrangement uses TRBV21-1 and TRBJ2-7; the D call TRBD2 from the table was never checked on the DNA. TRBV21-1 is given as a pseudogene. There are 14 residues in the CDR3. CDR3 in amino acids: CASSKATGRDEQYF. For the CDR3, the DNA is TGTGCCAGCAGCAAAGCAACTGGGAGGGACGAGCAGTACTTC.

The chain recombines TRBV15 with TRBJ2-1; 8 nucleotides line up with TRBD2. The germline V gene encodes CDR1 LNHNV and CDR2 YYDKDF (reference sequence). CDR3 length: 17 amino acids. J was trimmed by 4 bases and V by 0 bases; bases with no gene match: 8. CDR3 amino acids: CATSRDGSGGPYNEQFF. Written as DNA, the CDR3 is TGTGCCACCAGCAGAGACGGGAGCGGGGGACCATACAATGAGCAGTTCTTC.

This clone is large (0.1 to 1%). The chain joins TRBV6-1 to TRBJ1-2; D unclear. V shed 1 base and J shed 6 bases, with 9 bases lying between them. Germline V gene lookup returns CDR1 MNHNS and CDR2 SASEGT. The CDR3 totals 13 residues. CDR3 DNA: TGTGCCAGCAGTGAAGTTACAATAGATGGCTACACCTTC. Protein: CASSEVTIDGYTF.

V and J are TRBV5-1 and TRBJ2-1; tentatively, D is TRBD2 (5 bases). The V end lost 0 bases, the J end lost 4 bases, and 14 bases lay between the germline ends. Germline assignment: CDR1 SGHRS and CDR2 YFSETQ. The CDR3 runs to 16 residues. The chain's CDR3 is CASSLGGSPGYNEQFF. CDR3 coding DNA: TGCGCCAGCAGCTTGGGCGGGTCACCCGGTTACAATGAGCAGTTCTTC.

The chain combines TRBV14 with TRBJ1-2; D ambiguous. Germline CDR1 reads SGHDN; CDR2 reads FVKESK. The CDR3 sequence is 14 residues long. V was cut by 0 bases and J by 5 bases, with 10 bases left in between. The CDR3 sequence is CASSQDPRVYGYTF. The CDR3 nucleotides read TGTGCCAGCAGCCAAGATCCGAGGGTTTATGGCTACACCTTC.

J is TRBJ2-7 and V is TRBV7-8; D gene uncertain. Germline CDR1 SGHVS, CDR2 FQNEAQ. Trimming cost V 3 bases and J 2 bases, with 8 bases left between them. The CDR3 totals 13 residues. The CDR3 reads CASSFRVTYEQYF. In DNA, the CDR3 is TGTGCCAGCAGCTTCCGGGTTACCTACGAGCAGTACTTC.

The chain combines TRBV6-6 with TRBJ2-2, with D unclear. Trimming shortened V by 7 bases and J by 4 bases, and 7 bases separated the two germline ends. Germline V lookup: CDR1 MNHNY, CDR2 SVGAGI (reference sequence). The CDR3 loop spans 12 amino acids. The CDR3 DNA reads TGTGCCAGCAACAAGGGCACCGGGGAGCTGTTTTTT. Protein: CASNKGTGELFF.

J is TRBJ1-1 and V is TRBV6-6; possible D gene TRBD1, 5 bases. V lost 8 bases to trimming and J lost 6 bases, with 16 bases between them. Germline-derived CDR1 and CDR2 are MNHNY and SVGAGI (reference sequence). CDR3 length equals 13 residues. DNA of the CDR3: TGTGCCAGCCAGACGGGGAGAGGGGCTGAAGCTTTCTTT. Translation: CASQTGRGAEAFF.

The CDR3 region has the DNA TGTGCCAGCAGCTTGGCAGGGGCAAACACCGGGGAGCTGTTTTTT. This gives the protein CASSLAGANTGELFF. V usage is TRBV11-3 and J usage is TRBJ2-2; tentatively, D is TRBD1 (6 bases). V lost 3 bases, J lost 2 bases, and 10 bases lay in between. The CDR3 runs 15 residues. Germline V CDR1 and CDR2: SGHNT, YENEEA.

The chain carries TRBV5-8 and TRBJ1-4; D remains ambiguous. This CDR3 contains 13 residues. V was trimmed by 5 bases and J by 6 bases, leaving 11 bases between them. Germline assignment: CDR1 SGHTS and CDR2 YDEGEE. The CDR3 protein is CASSRVLDEKLFF. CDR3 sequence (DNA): TGTGCCAGCAGTAGGGTGCTCGATGAAAAACTGTTTTTT. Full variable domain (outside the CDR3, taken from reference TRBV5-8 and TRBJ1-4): EAGVTQSPTHLIKTRGQQATLRCSPISGHTSVYWYQQALGLGLQFLLWYDEGEERNRGNFPPRFSGRQFPNYSSELNVNALELEDSALYLCASSRVLDEKLFFGSGTQLSVL.

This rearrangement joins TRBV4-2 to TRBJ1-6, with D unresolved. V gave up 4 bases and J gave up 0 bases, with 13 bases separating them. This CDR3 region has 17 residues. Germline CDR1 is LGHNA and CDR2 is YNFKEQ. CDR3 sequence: CASSPWRRSSYNSPLHF. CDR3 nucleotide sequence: TGTGCCAGCAGCCCGTGGCGCCGGAGCTCCTATAATTCACCCCTCCACTTT.

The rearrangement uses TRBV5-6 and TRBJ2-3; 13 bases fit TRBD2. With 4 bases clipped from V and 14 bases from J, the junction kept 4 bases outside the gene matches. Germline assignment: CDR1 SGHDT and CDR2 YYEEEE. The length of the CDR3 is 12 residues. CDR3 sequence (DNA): TGTGCCAGCAGCCGGACTAGCGGGGGATCGTATTTT. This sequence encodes CASSRTSGGSYF.

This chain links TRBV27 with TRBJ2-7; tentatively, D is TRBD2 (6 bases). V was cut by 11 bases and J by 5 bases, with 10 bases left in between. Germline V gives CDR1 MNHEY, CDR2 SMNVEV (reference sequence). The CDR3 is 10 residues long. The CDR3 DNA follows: TGTGCCCTCCGGGGGAACGAGCAGTACTTC. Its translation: CALRGNEQYF.

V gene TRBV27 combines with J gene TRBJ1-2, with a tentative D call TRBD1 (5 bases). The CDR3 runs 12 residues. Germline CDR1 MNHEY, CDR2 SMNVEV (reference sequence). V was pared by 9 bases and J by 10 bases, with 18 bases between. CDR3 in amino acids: CARLRDSGDYTF. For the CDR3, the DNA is TGTGCCAGACTAAGGGACTCCGGGGACTACACCTTC.